This TCR beta chain was captured in a study of T cell repertoires in cytomegalovirus infection. This clonotype was seen repeatedly, ten times or more. Its antigen is as yet unknown. MiXCR, run by TCRdb on the reads, gives a single entry per CDR3 protein. The repertoire holds fewer than 650,000 distinct CDR3 sequences, with roughly 42% as singletons. Unmatched junction bases numbered 4, after V lost 5 bases and J lost 4 bases. The CDR3 is made up of 14 amino acids. Looked up from germline, CDR1 is SGHTA and CDR2 is FQGNSA. The specimen comprised cultured PBMCs, sampled from culture after CMV antigen stimulation. This TCR came from a human donor in good health (CMV status not recorded). Some clones in this sample may be carry-over from other donors' samples. The V gene is TRBV7-2, the J gene TRBJ2-5; 10 nucleotides match TRBD2. Here the CDR3 DNA reads TGTGCCAGCAGCCCTAGCGGGAGCGGAGAGACCCAGTACTTC. This translates into CASSPSGSGETQYF.